Below are 12 T cell receptor beta chains sequenced from a single sample in a study of human T cells and chemical hapten exposure. The time point was: patch test 1, 2 weeks after DPC sensitization. The treatment was: therapeutic diphenylcyclopropenone sensitization with weekly scalp DPC. From the RACE reads, TCRdb called clonotypes with MiXCR, one entry per CDR3 protein. The sample shows approximately 110,000 distinct CDR3 sequences, approximately 10% of them seen only once. Sequences were derived from whole blood, sampled in connection with sensitization to the hapten diphenylcyclopropenone (DPC). The origin of the receptors is a woman aged 40 to 49 with alopecia areata. Some clones in this sample may be carry-over from other donors' samples.

This clonotype has only a few counts. The chain combines TRBV5-4 with TRBJ2-7; no clear D gene. The CDR3 has 13 amino acids. Germline V CDR1 and CDR2: SGHNT, YYREEE (reference sequence). Trimming took 2 bases from V and 2 from J, leaving 8 bases between them. The CDR3, as DNA: TGTGCCAGCAGCTTAGACCCCCCCTACGAGCAGTACTTC. Amino acid sequence: CASSLDPPYEQYF.

The table lists this clonotype with a few counts. This rearrangement joins TRBV5-6 to TRBJ2-3; 8 nucleotides line up with TRBD2. Per germline, CDR1 SGHDT and CDR2 YYEEEE. The V and J ends lost 3 bases and 2 bases, in that order; junction bases with no gene match: 8. The CDR3 is 16 residues long. CDR3 residues: CASSSFGTSITDTQYF. In DNA, the CDR3 is TGTGCCAGCAGCTCGTTCGGGACTAGTATCACAGATACGCAGTATTTT.

This clonotype has a handful of counts. The V gene is TRBV9, the J gene TRBJ2-3; no clear D gene. Between the trimmed V and J ends, which lost 0 bases and 1 base, there was a span of 9 bases. CDR3 length: 15 amino acids. From germline, CDR1 is SGDLS and CDR2 YYNGEE. CDR3: CASSVEQVGTDTQYF. The CDR3 DNA reads TGTGCCAGCAGCGTAGAGCAAGTTGGCACAGATACGCAGTATTTT.

This clonotype was counted between two and nine times. The chain is built from TRBV29-1 and TRBJ2-1; D is unresolved. The germline V and J ends were trimmed by 4 bases and 2 bases, with 9 bases remaining between them. Germline V gene lookup returns CDR1 SQVTM and CDR2 ANQGSEA. The CDR3 runs to 13 residues. The CDR3 sequence is CSVGPNPYNEQFF. CDR3 in DNA: TGCAGCGTTGGCCCTAACCCCTACAATGAGCAGTTCTTC.

V gene TRBV28 combines with J gene TRBJ2-2, with a possible D match to TRBD2 (6 bases). CDR3 length: 18 amino acids. Trimming removed 2 bases from V and 4 bases from J, with 20 bases in between. From germline, CDR1 is MDHEN and CDR2 SYDVKM. Here the CDR3 reads CASSLILLSGTFTGELFF. CDR3 coding DNA: TGTGCCAGCAGTTTAATCTTACTCTCGGGGACTTTCACCGGGGAGCTGTTTTTT.

This clonotype was seen many times. The J gene is TRBJ2-1, the V gene TRBV28, with 10 bases lining up with TRBD2. This CDR3 has 15 amino acids. In germline, CDR1 is MDHEN, CDR2 SYDVKM. The ends lost 3 bases at V and 7 bases at J; junction bases unmatched: 6. CDR3 coding DNA: TGTGCCAGCAGTTTCGTACTAGCGGGAATTAATGAGCAGTTCTTC. Its protein product is CASSFVLAGINEQFF.

This clonotype has ten or more counts. V gene TRBV14 combines with J gene TRBJ2-7; TRBD1 is a possible D gene (5 bases). The germline CDR1 and CDR2 sequences are SGHDN and FVKESK. The V and J ends lost 1 base and 9 bases respectively, with 13 bases between them. This CDR3 has 13 amino acids. CDR3 sequence (DNA): TGTGCCAGCAGCCAAGTTGGGCAGGGCGGGCAGTACTTC. Its protein product is CASSQVGQGGQYF. Based on the CDR3 plus reference TRBV14 and TRBJ2-7, the full variable domain is EAGVTQFPSHSVIEKGQTVTLRCDPISGHDNLYWYRRVMGKEIKFLLHFVKESKQDESGMPNNRFLAERTGGTYSTLKVQPAELEDSGVYFCASSQVGQGGQYFGPGTRLTVT.

This chain joins TRBV7-2 and TRBJ2-3; D unresolved. The CDR3 runs to 14 residues. Germline V gene data show CDR1 as SGHTA and CDR2 as FQGNSA. The V end was cut by 2 bases, the J end by 0 bases, with 6 bases between. Here the CDR3 reads CASSLLHSTDTQYF. The CDR3, as DNA: TGTGCCAGCAGCTTACTTCATAGCACAGATACGCAGTATTTT.

This clonotype was detected only a few times. In DNA form, the CDR3 reads TGTGCCACGACAAGCCCACTAGCGGGGGGGGAAGAGACCCAGTACTTC. Translating gives CATTSPLAGGEETQYF. The chain combines TRBV28 with TRBJ2-5; 13 bases line up with TRBD2. V lost 10 bases, J lost 3 bases, and 11 bases stayed unmatched. This CDR3 is built from 16 residues. Looked up from germline, CDR1 is MDHEN and CDR2 is SYDVKM.

This clonotype was observed at least ten times. As DNA, the CDR3 is TGTGCCAGCAGTTGGGACAGGGGATTAGAGACCCAGTACTTC. Its protein product is CASSWDRGLETQYF. This sequence joins TRBV7-9 and TRBJ2-5; TRBD1 aligns across 10 bases. This CDR3 comprises 14 residues. The germline gives CDR1 SEHNR, CDR2 FQNEAQ (reference sequence). The J segment lost 4 bases and the V segment lost 6 bases, leaving 5 bases of the junction unmatched.

In this sample, this clonotype turned up many times. The rearrangement links TRBV5-4 to TRBJ2-2; D possibly corresponds to TRBD1 (6 bases). Germline V gene lookup returns CDR1 SGHNT and CDR2 YYREEE (reference sequence). The CDR3 spans 16 residues. Trimming removed 4 bases from V and 7 bases from J, with 20 bases in between. The CDR3 DNA is TGTGCCAGCAGCCCGGGCACAGGGCCAGACTTCGGGGAGCTGTTTTTT. It specifies CASSPGTGPDFGELFF.

This clonotype was picked up many times. V and J are TRBV6-2 or TRBV6-3 and TRBJ2-7, with 11 positions matching TRBD2. V lost 6 bases to trimming and J lost 3 bases; unmatched junction nucleotides: 7. Germline CDR1 is MNHEY and CDR2 is SVGEGT. CDR3 length equals 15 residues. CDR3 sequence (DNA): TGTGCCAGCAGCCCGGGACTAGCGGTGGTCTACGAGCAGTACTTC. This sequence encodes CASSPGLAVVYEQYF.